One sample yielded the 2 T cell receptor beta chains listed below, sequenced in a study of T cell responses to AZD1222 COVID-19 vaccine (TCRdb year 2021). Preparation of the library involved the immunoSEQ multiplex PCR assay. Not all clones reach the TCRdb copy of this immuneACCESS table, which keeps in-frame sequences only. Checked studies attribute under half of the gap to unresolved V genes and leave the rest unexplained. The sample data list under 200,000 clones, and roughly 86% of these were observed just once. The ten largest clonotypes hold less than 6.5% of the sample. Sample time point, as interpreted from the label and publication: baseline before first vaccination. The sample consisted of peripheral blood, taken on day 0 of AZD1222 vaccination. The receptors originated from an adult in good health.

CDR3 in DNA: TGTGCCAGCAGAGCGACAGGTTACTACGAGCAGTACTTC. It encodes CASRATGYYEQYF. J is TRBJ2-7 and V is TRBV25-1, with D possibly matching TRBD1 (6 bases). The V gene lost 6 bases and the J gene lost 3 bases, with 12 bases spanning the gap. This CDR3 is built from 13 residues. The germline gives CDR1 MGHDK, CDR2 SYGVNS.

CDR3 sequence: CASQRTAEKLFF. CDR3 nucleotide sequence: TGTGCCAGCCAACGGACAGCCGAAAAACTGTTTTTT. The chain joins TRBV19 to TRBJ1-4; possible D gene TRBD1, 6 bases. With 9 bases removed from V and 8 bases from J, the gap between germline ends came to 13 bases. Germline V gene sequence: CDR1 LNHDA, CDR2 SQIVND (reference sequence). The CDR3 length is 12 residues.